This T cell receptor beta chain is drawn from a study of Graves' ophthalmopathy and Graves' hyperthyroidism. The V gene's germline CDR1 is MDHEN and CDR2 SYDVKM. V was pared by 5 bases and J by 1 base, with 14 bases between. The CDR3 runs to 15 residues. Study-level findings and limits: Progression of ophthalmopathy was predicted by the model with approximately 71% sensitivity and roughly 74% specificity.

RNA transcripts yielded amplified TCR beta CDR3 regions. RT-PCR in the first round used HTBI primers; a second-round multiplex PCR followed. MiXCR, applied by TCRdb to the multiplex PCR reads, yields one record per CDR3 protein. This table holds some 360,000 distinct CDR3 sequences, 15% to 20% found once. This clonotype came up many times. The target antigen is unknown. What was sequenced was peripheral blood. The V gene is TRBV28, the J gene TRBJ2-5, with D unresolved. The sequence was obtained from an adult woman with stable Graves' hyperthyroidism. The CDR3 DNA is TGTGCCAGCAGTATCCCTTCTGGTCCCCAAGAGACCCAGTACTTC. This gives the protein CASSIPSGPQETQYF.